These 23 T cell receptor beta chains were all obtained from the same sample, sequenced in a study of blood T cell repertoires in COVID-19. Assay used: immunoSEQ multiplex PCR; TCRdb lists only in-frame clones, some missing. In the table there are some 130,000 clones, roughly 90% of which are singletons. Material for sequencing was peripheral blood. Source of these receptors: a man aged 45 to 65 with active or convalescent COVID-19.

The rearrangement uses TRBV19 and TRBJ2-3, with TRBD2 identical over 7 bases. Germline V lookup: CDR1 LNHDA, CDR2 SQIVND (reference sequence). V lost 5 bases to trimming and J lost 2 bases; unmatched junction nucleotides: 10. The CDR3 is made up of 16 amino acids. CDR3 amino acids: CASSPPTSRHTDTQYF. Here the CDR3 DNA reads TGTGCCAGTAGTCCACCGACTAGCAGACACACAGATACGCAGTATTTT.

The chain is built from TRBV2 and TRBJ2-1; 8 nucleotides line up with TRBD1. V shed 9 bases, J shed 1 base, and the junction held 11 bases outside the gene matches. This CDR3 is built from 16 residues. Germline-derived CDR1 and CDR2 are SNHLY and FYNNEI. CDR3 amino acids: CASRDGQGGSYNEQFF. In DNA, the CDR3 is TGTGCCAGTAGGGATGGACAGGGAGGTTCCTACAATGAGCAGTTCTTC.

Only one count was recorded for this clone. This chain links TRBV5-8 with TRBJ1-5, with D possibly being TRBD1 (6 bases). V was shortened by 0 bases and J by 6 bases, with 13 bases between the two germline ends. The CDR3 runs to 15 residues. CDR1 and CDR2 (germline): SGHTS, YDEGEE. The CDR3 is CASSLARGFGQPQHF. CDR3 nucleotide sequence: TGTGCCAGCAGCTTGGCCAGGGGTTTCGGTCAGCCCCAGCATTTT.

The J gene is TRBJ2-1, the V gene TRBV6-5; D gene uncertain. V was cut by 6 bases and J by 13 bases, with 16 bases left in between. Germline V gives CDR1 MNHEY, CDR2 SVGAGI. The CDR3 sequence is 12 residues long. CDR3 in DNA: TGTGCCAGCAGCCGCCGAGGTGAAATTCAGTTCTTC. It specifies CASSRRGEIQFF.

The chain links TRBV28 to TRBJ2-2, with D perhaps matching TRBD1 (6 bases). The CDR3 has 16 amino acids. The germline V gene encodes CDR1 MDHEN and CDR2 SYDVKM. V was clipped by 2 bases and J by 0 bases, with 10 bases between them. The CDR3 region has the DNA TGTGCCAGCAGTTTACGACAGGCGACGAACACCGGGGAGCTGTTTTTT. Translating it yields CASSLRQATNTGELFF.

The rearrangement joins TRBV19 to TRBJ2-7, with D tentatively TRBD1 (6 bases). Germline values: CDR1 LNHDA, CDR2 SQIVND (reference sequence). V was pared by 4 bases and J by 6 bases, with 22 bases between. CDR3 length equals 16 residues. The chain's CDR3 is CASSRAPEGGLGEQYF. In nucleotides, the CDR3 is TGTGCCAGTAGTAGAGCGCCCGAAGGGGGTTTAGGCGAGCAGTACTTC.

V is TRBV28 and J is TRBJ1-6; 7 nucleotides line up with TRBD1. CDR3 length: 15 residues. Germline V CDR1 and CDR2: MDHEN, SYDVKM. J gave up 10 bases and V 6 bases, and 12 bases lay outside the gene matches. The CDR3 here is CASSSGQAFGSPLHF. CDR3 DNA sequence: TGTGCCAGCAGCTCAGGACAGGCGTTTGGGTCACCCCTCCACTTT.

The chain joins TRBV18 to TRBJ2-7; D perhaps matches TRBD2 (5 bases). From germline, CDR1 is KGHSH and CDR2 LQKENI. The CDR3 sequence is 14 residues long. V was shortened by 6 bases and J by 1 base, with 13 bases between the two germline ends. The CDR3 DNA reads as TGTGCCAGCTCCTTCGGGATGGGGTCCTACGAGCAGTACTTC. The encoded protein is CASSFGMGSYEQYF.

V usage is TRBV6-5 and J usage is TRBJ1-5; D not resolved. This CDR3 has 14 residues. V was cut by 5 bases and J by 0 bases, with 8 bases left in between. Germline-derived CDR1 and CDR2 are MNHEY and SVGAGI. The CDR3 nucleotides are TGTGCCAGCAGTAACAAGTATAGCAATCAGCCCCAGCATTTT. Protein product: CASSNKYSNQPQHF.

This rearrangement joins TRBV19 to TRBJ2-7, with a tentative D call TRBD1 (5 bases). V was shortened by 6 bases and J by 6 bases, with 18 bases between the two germline ends. Germline V CDR1 and CDR2: LNHDA, SQIVND (reference sequence). This CDR3 is 14 amino acids long. The CDR3 here is CASSHETARAEQYF. The CDR3 DNA is TGTGCCAGTAGCCACGAGACAGCCCGTGCCGAGCAGTACTTC.

This chain connects TRBV9 to TRBJ1-5; possibly TRBD1 for D (6 bases). The CDR3 spans 15 residues. V lost 3 bases and J 3 bases, leaving 13 bases between the germline ends. Per the germline V gene, CDR1 is SGDLS and CDR2 is YYNGEE. CDR3 sequence: CASSAEDRPNQPQHF. In DNA, the CDR3 is TGTGCCAGCAGCGCGGAAGACAGGCCCAATCAGCCCCAGCATTTT.

The chain couples TRBV24-1 to TRBJ2-5; TRBD1 matches 8 bases. With 4 bases clipped from V and 5 bases from J, the junction kept 5 bases outside the gene matches. The CDR3 spans 14 residues. The germline V gene has CDR1 KGHDR and CDR2 SFDVKD. The CDR3 reads CATSDLTGGETQYF. The CDR3 nucleotides are TGTGCCACCAGTGACCTAACAGGGGGGGAGACCCAGTACTTC.

The rearrangement links TRBV6-5 to TRBJ1-2; D may be TRBD1 (5 bases). Germline V gene sequence: CDR1 MNHEY, CDR2 SVGAGI. V was cut by 6 bases and J by 4 bases, with 12 bases left in between. This CDR3 comprises 13 residues. CDR3 DNA: TGTGCCAGCAGCCCGCCGGGGGTCTATGGCTACACCTTC. Amino acid sequence: CASSPPGVYGYTF.

In its sample, this clone was seen once. This chain links TRBV19 with TRBJ1-1, with D perhaps TRBD1 (5 bases). The length of the CDR3 is 13 residues. The ends were cut back, 7 bases at V and 4 bases at J, with 13 bases in the middle. Germline V gene sequence: CDR1 LNHDA, CDR2 SQIVND (reference sequence). CDR3: CASTQVTGTEAFF. In DNA form, the CDR3 reads TGTGCCAGTACACAGGTGACCGGCACTGAAGCTTTCTTT.

In its sample, this clone was seen once. DNA of the CDR3: TGTGCCAGCAGCTTTAGACAGGTCGTAGAAGCTTTCTTT. Its translation: CASSFRQVVEAFF. The V call is TRBV11-2, the J call TRBJ1-1; D might be TRBD1 (6 bases). The V and J ends lost 3 bases and 8 bases respectively, with 13 bases between them. Germline V gene data show CDR1 as SGHAT and CDR2 as FQNNGV. There are 13 residues in the CDR3.

The chain joins TRBV7-2 to TRBJ2-7, with 9 bases that match TRBD1. J lost 5 bases, V lost 1 base, and 6 bases had no gene match. The V gene's germline CDR1 is SGHTA and CDR2 FQGNSA. There are 15 residues in the CDR3. CDR3 protein: CASSLGGQGRDEQYF. The CDR3 nucleotides read TGTGCCAGCAGCTTAGGCGGACAGGGGAGAGACGAGCAGTACTTC.

The chain carries TRBV9 and TRBJ1-3, with D perhaps matching TRBD1 (5 bases). V was shortened by 0 bases and J by 7 bases, with 11 bases between the two germline ends. Per germline, CDR1 SGDLS and CDR2 YYNGEE. The CDR3 totals 14 residues. CDR3 sequence: CASSVGAGKNTIYF. The CDR3 region has the DNA TGTGCCAGCAGCGTAGGGGCAGGGAAGAACACCATATATTTT.

The chain is built from TRBV19 and TRBJ2-5; TRBD1 matches at 7 bases. The CDR3 sequence is 14 residues long. The V and J ends lost 8 bases and 5 bases, in that order; junction bases with no gene match: 11. Per germline, CDR1 LNHDA and CDR2 SQIVND (reference sequence). The CDR3 here is CASQDKGRGETQYF. CDR3 sequence (DNA): TGTGCCAGTCAAGATAAAGGCAGGGGGGAGACCCAGTACTTC.

The rearrangement uses TRBV5-1 and TRBJ2-7, with TRBD1 matching over 7 bases. CDR3 size: 15 residues. V lost 4 bases and J lost 3; bases outside the gene matches: 10. Germline loops: CDR1 SGHRS, CDR2 YFSETQ. The CDR3 loop reads CASSPSGTEHYEQYF. In DNA form, the CDR3 reads TGCGCCAGCAGCCCCTCCGGGACAGAGCACTACGAGCAGTACTTC. The full variable domain, its missing parts supplied by reference TRBV5-1 and TRBJ2-7, is KAGVTQTPRYLIKTRGQQVTLSCSPISGHRSVSWYQQTPGQGLQFLFEYFSETQRNKGNFPGRFSGRQFSNSRSEMNVSTLELGDSALYLCASSPSGTEHYEQYFGPGTRLTVT.

The rearrangement links TRBV19 to TRBJ2-7; 11 nucleotides agree with TRBD2. The CDR3 spans 15 residues. V trimming: 3 bases; J trimming: 9 bases; junction bases outside the gene matches: 10. From germline, CDR1 is LNHDA and CDR2 SQIVND (reference sequence). CDR3 loop: CASSIWSTSGIVQYF. The CDR3 bases are TGTGCCAGTAGTATTTGGTCGACTAGCGGGATCGTGCAGTACTTC.

The chain joins TRBV24-1 to TRBJ2-5; the match to TRBD2 covers 8 bases. The CDR3 extends over 16 amino acids. The J segment lost 1 base and the V segment lost 3 bases, leaving 6 bases of the junction unmatched. Germline V gene sequence: CDR1 KGHDR, CDR2 SFDVKD. In nucleotides, the CDR3 is TGTGCCACCAGTGATGTTAGCGGGGCCCCCCAAGAGACCCAGTACTTC. It is translated as CATSDVSGAPQETQYF.

The chain uses TRBV18 and TRBJ2-3; 9 bases are a match to TRBD1. Germline CDR1 and CDR2: KGHSH and LQKENI. V gave up 4 bases and J gave up 13 bases; unmatched junction bases: 15. CDR3 size: 15 residues. CDR3 in amino acids: CASSQGDRVLSKEYF. The CDR3 nucleotides are TGTGCCAGCTCACAAGGGGACAGGGTCCTGAGTAAGGAGTATTTT.

The rearrangement links TRBV19 to TRBJ2-3, with D possibly being TRBD2 (7 bases). V shed 3 bases and J shed 4 bases, with 14 bases lying between them. In germline, CDR1 is LNHDA, CDR2 SQIVND (reference sequence). There are 15 residues in the CDR3. This CDR3 reads CASSIQGRVADTQYF. The CDR3 DNA sequence: TGTGCCAGTAGTATCCAGGGGAGGGTTGCAGATACGCAGTATTTT.